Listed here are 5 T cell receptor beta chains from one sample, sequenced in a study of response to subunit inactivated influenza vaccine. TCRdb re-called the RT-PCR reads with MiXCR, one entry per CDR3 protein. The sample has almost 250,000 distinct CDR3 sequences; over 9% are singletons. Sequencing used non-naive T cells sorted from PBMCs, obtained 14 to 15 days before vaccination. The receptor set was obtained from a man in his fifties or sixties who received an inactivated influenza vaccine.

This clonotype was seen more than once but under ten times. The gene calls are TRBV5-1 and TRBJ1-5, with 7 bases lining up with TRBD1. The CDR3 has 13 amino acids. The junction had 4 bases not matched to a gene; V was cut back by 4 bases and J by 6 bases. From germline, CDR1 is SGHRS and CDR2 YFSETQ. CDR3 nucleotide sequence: TGCGCCAGCAGCCTGACAGGGTCTCAGCCCCAGCATTTT. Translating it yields CASSLTGSQPQHF.

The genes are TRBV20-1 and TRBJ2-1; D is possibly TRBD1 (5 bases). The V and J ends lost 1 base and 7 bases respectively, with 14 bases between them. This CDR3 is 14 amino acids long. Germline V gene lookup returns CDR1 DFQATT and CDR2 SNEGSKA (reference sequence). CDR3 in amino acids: CSARAGDRGNEQFF. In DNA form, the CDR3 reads TGCAGTGCTAGAGCAGGCGACAGAGGTAATGAGCAGTTCTTC.

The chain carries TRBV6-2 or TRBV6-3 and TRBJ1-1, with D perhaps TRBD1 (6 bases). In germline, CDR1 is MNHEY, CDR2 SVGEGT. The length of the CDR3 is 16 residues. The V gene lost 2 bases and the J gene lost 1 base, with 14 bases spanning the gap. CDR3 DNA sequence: TGTGCCAGCAGTTACCCCCTAGGGGGGGAGAACACTGAAGCTTTCTTT. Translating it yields CASSYPLGGENTEAFF.

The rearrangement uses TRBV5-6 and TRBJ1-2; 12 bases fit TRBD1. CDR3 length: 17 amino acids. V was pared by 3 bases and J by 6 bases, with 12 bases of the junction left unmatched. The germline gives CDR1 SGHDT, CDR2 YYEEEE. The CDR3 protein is CASSYGTGGAGLHGYTF. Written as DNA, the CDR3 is TGTGCCAGCAGCTACGGGACAGGGGGCGCCGGCCTTCATGGCTACACCTTC.

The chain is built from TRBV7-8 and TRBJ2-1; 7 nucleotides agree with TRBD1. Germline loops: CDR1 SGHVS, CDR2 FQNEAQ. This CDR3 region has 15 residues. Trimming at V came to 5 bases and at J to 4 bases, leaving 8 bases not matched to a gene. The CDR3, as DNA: TGTGCCAGCAGCCAGGACAGGCTTCGATACAATGAGCAGTTCTTC. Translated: CASSQDRLRYNEQFF.